This T cell receptor (beta chain) was recorded in a study of spatial heterogeneity in lung cancer (dated by TCRdb to about 2019). Regarding the complete study: Beta-chain transcripts were consistently detected in greater numbers than alpha-chain transcripts, which likely reflects a higher abundance of beta-chain transcripts. In the raw uncorrected reads, each unique combination of TCR and UMI appeared more than ten times on average. TCR alpha and beta repertoires were quantitatively compared across multiple tumor regions, matched nontumor lung and blood in non-small cell lung cancer. Nonsynonymous mutation counts, determined by whole-exome sequencing of tumor tissue, were related to features of the TCR repertoire. At surgery, both alpha and beta chains were TCR-sequenced in 200 to 250 tumor regions, roughly 64 matched nontumor lung samples and a few dozen PBMC samples.

The library was obtained by 5' RACE. TCRdb records NextSeq 500 as the sequencer. To allow correction of PCR and sequencing errors, the TCR library protocol tagged every TCR cDNA molecule with a unique molecular identifier. Per the authors' processing: TCR identification, UMI-based error correction and CDR3 extraction were all carried out with Decombinator tools. TCRs above a frequency of 2 per 1,000, corresponding to the top 1% of the tumor frequency distribution, were defined as expanded. Renyi diversity was computed with the R vegan package after each repertoire had been subsampled 100 times to 5,000 TCRs. CDR3 similarity networks were built from amino acid triplet string-kernel similarity, connecting CDR3s with pairwise similarity above 0.82. TCRdb redid the processing of the public reads, applying fastp at Q25 and MiXCR, and retained in-frame beta chains. Rows with one shared CDR3 protein collapse into an entry with the most common genes and DNA. TCRdb's processing, not the authors', yielded these V and J calls. Recorded for this sample are around 60,000 distinct CDR3 sequences; around 8.4% of them occurred a single time. Roughly 15% of the sample is held by the ten biggest clonotypes.

The germline V gene (reference sequence) supplies CDR1 MNHNY and CDR2 SVGAGI. The CDR3 has 12 amino acids, counting the end cysteine and phenylalanine. Solely the CDR3 DNA is kept, with 36 bases framed from the first base. V sheds 3 bases and J sheds 5 bases, leaving 5 bases between their ends. The sample's time point label is to be understood as: sample taken at primary tumor resection. TCR sequencing used whole RNA extracted from tumor and nontumor lung tissue, or from cryopreserved PBMC samples, without cell sorting. Donors were approximately 72 patients with early-stage, untreated non-small cell lung cancer from the lung TRACERx cohort. Only patients with enough RNA available from two or more tumor regions were chosen for TCR sequencing. Here is what the overall study found, with its caveats: Additional single-cell paired TCR alpha and beta sequencing was considered necessary to confirm, at a functional level, the hypothesis that regional TCRs recognize regional mutations. Ubiquitous expanded tumor TCRs were detected in blood more often at tumor resection than at routine follow-up.

This clonotype was detected ten times or more. Its antigen is not yet known. Within one base of it there is no much larger clone, and no base qualities were kept. The clonotype comes from a female donor with early-stage non-small cell lung cancer. The chain joins TRBV6-6 to TRBJ1-5; no D gene is confidently identified. Material: PBMCs, obtained at surgery. The DNA reads as follows: TGTGCCAGCAGTTATGGAGATCAGCCCCAGCATTTT. This encodes CASSYGDQPQHF.